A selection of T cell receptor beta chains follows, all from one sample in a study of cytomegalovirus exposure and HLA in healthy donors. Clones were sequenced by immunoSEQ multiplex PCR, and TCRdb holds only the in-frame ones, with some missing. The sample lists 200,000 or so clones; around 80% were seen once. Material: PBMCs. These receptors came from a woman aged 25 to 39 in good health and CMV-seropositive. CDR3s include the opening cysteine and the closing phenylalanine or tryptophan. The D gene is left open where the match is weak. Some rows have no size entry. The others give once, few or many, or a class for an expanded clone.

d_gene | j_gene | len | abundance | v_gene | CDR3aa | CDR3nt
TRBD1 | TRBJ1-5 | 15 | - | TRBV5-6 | CASSHRGQGGQPQHF | TGTGCCAGCAGCCACAGGGGACAGGGGGGTCAGCCCCAGCATTTT
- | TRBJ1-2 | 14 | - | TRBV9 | CASSPPLETSGYTF | TGTGCCAGCAGCCCCCCCCTTGAGACATCGGGCTACACCTTC
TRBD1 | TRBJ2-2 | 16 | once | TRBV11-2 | CASSGPRTGASGELFF | TGTGCCAGCAGCGGGCCCAGGACAGGGGCTTCCGGGGAGCTGTTTTTT
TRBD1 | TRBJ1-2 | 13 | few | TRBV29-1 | CSADRRSNYGYTF | TGCAGCGCGGACAGGAGATCTAACTATGGCTACACCTTC
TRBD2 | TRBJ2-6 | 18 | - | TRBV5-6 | CASSSTGTRFSGANVLTF | TGTGCCAGCAGCTCCACCGGGACTAGGTTCTCTGGGGCCAACGTCCTGACTTTC
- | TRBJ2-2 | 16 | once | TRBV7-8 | CASSLYSPFDTGELFF | TGTGCCAGCAGCTTGTATTCCCCCTTCGACACCGGGGAGCTGTTTTTT
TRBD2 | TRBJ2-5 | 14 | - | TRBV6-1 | CAGSSGRAQETQYF | TGTGCCGGATCTAGCGGGAGGGCCCAAGAGACCCAGTACTTC
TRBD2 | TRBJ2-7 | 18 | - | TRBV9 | CASSAPGTSGEPRSVQYF | TGTGCCAGCAGCGCACCCGGGACTAGCGGGGAACCTCGGTCTGTGCAGTACTTC
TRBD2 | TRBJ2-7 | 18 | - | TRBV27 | CASSLLDGGTSGTYEQYF | TGTGCCAGCAGTTTATTGGACGGTGGGACTAGCGGAACCTACGAGCAGTACTTC
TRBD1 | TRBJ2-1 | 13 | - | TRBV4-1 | CASSHQNRGEQFF | TGCGCCAGCAGCCACCAAAACAGGGGCGAGCAGTTCTTC
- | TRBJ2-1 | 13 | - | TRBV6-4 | CASSVELWNEQFF | TGTGCCAGCAGTGTCGAGCTTTGGAATGAGCAGTTCTTC
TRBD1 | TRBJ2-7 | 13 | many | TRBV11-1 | CASTWTGGYEQYF | TGTGCCAGCACCTGGACAGGGGGCTACGAGCAGTACTTC
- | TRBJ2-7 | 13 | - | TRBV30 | CAWSSTNPYEQYF | TGTGCCTGGAGTTCGACTAATCCCTACGAGCAGTACTTC
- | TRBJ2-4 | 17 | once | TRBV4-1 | CASSLTSRAGEGDIQYF | TGCGCCAGCAGCCTGACTTCTCGGGCGGGAGAGGGGGACATTCAGTACTTC
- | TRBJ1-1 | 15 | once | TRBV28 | CASSYDGEINTEAFF | TGTGCCAGCAGCTATGATGGAGAAATAAACACTGAAGCTTTCTTT
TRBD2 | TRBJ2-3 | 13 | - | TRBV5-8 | CASSGGAYDTQYF | TGTGCCAGTAGCGGGGGGGCATACGATACGCAGTATTTT
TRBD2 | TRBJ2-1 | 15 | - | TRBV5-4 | CASSSLAGGINEQFF | TGTGCCAGCAGCTCCCTAGCGGGAGGCATCAATGAGCAGTTCTTC
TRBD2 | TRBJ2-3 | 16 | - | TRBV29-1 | CSVVSVGREVPDTQYF | TGCAGCGTTGTTAGTGTTGGGCGGGAGGTTCCAGATACGCAGTATTTT
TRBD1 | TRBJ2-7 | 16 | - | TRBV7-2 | CASSWDRVRSAYEQYF | TGTGCCAGCAGCTGGGACAGGGTCAGGTCTGCCTACGAGCAGTACTTC
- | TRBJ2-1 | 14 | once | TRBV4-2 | CASSLRASYNEQFF | TGTGCCAGCAGCCTTCGCGCCTCCTACAATGAGCAGTTCTTC
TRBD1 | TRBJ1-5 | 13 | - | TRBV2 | CASRAGGDQPQHF | TGTGCCAGCAGGGCAGGGGGCGATCAGCCCCAGCATTTT
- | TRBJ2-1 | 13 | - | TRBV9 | CASSGGSYNEQFF | TGTGCCAGCAGCGGCGGATCCTACAATGAGCAGTTCTTC
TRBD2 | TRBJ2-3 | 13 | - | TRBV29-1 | CSVGLAGGDTQYF | TGCAGCGTTGGGCTAGCGGGAGGAGATACGCAGTATTTT
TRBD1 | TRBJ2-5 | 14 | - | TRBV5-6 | CASSFSTGSQTQYF | TGTGCCAGCAGCTTCTCGACAGGGAGCCAGACCCAGTACTTC
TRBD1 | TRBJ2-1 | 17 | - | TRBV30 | CAWSGGQGKPTYNEQFF | TGTGCCTGGAGTGGGGGACAGGGGAAACCAACCTACAATGAGCAGTTCTTC
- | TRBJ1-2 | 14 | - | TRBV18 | CASSPPGGYYGYTF | TGTGCCAGCTCACCACCAGGCGGCTACTATGGCTACACCTTC
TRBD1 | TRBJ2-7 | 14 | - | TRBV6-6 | CASTPEGATYEQYF | TGTGCCAGCACCCCCGAGGGGGCGACCTACGAGCAGTACTTC
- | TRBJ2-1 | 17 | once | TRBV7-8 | CASSLGWSDREYNEQFF | TGTGCCAGCAGCTTAGGTTGGTCGGACAGAGAGTACAATGAGCAGTTCTTC
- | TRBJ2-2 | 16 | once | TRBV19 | CASSPPIQGRSGELFF | TGTGCCAGTAGTCCACCAATACAGGGACGGTCCGGGGAGCTGTTTTTT
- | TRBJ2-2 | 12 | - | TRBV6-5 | CASSRTAGELFF | TGTGCCAGCAGCCGGACAGCCGGGGAGCTGTTTTTT
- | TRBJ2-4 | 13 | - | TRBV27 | CASSSSGPEIQYF | TGTGCCAGCAGTTCATCGGGCCCCGAGATTCAGTACTTC
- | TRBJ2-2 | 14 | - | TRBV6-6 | CASSYDTNTGELFF | TGTGCCAGCAGTTACGACACGAACACCGGGGAGCTGTTTTTT
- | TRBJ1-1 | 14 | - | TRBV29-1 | CSVGIRTAIFEAFF | TGCAGCGTAGGGATTCGGACAGCAATCTTTGAAGCTTTCTTT
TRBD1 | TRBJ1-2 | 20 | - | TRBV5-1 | CASSLAPGGQGRLSNYGYTF | TGCGCCAGCAGCTTGGCCCCGGGAGGACAGGGGAGGCTTAGTAACTATGGCTACACCTTC
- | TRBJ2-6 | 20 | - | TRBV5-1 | CASSLFFSGQLSSGANVLTF | TGCGCCAGCAGCTTGTTCTTTTCCGGACAGTTAAGCTCTGGGGCCAACGTCCTGACTTTC
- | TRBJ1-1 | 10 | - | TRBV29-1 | CSVQGTEAFF | TGCAGCGTCCAGGGAACTGAAGCTTTCTTT
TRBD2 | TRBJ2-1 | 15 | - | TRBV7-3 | CASSFAAGGYNEQFF | TGTGCCAGCAGCTTTGCGGCGGGAGGCTACAATGAGCAGTTCTTC
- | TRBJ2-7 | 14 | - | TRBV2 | CASTVRSGFYEQYF | TGTGCCAGCACCGTAAGATCGGGGTTCTACGAGCAGTACTTC
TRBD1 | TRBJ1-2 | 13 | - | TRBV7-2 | CASSLDTGQVVTF | TGTGCCAGCAGCTTAGATACGGGACAGGTAGTCACCTTC
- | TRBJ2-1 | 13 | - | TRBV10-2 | CASSESSYNEQFF | TGCGCCAGCAGTGAGTCTAGCTACAATGAGCAGTTCTTC
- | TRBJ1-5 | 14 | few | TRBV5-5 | CASSPEVRNQPQHF | TGTGCCAGCAGCCCGGAGGTACGCAATCAGCCCCAGCATTTT
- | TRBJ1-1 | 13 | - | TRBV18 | CASSLNLEEFPFF | TGTGCCAGCTCACTAAACCTGGAGGAATTTCCTTTCTTT
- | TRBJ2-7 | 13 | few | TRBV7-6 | CASSSEGRREQYF | TGTGCCAGCAGCTCCGAGGGTCGTCGGGAGCAGTACTTC
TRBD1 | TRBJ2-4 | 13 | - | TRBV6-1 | CASPDRDKNIQYF | TGTGCCAGTCCCGACAGGGACAAAAACATTCAGTACTTC
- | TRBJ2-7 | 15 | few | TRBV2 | CASLGRRVSSYEQYF | TGTGCCAGCCTGGGGAGGCGGGTGAGCTCCTACGAGCAGTACTTC
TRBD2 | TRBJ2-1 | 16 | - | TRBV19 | CASSILGGLAESEQFF | TGTGCCAGTAGCATTCTGGGGGGACTAGCGGAATCTGAGCAGTTCTTC
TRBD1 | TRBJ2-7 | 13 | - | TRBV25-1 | CASPDRASYEQYF | TGTGCCAGCCCCGACAGGGCTTCCTACGAGCAGTACTTC
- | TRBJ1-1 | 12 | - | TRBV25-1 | CASSVGRTEAFF | TGTGCCAGCAGTGTCGGTCGGACTGAAGCTTTCTTT
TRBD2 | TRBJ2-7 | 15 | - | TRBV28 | CASSEPSGRTVEQYF | TGTGCCAGCAGTGAGCCTAGCGGGAGAACCGTCGAGCAGTACTTC